This T cell receptor beta chain stems from a study of shared clonotypes between healthy human individuals. Study at large: The composition of the donors was a couple of women and a few men aged 18 to 49.

The V end lost 0 bases, the J end lost 5 bases, and 10 bases lay between the germline ends. Germline V gene data show CDR1 as SEHNR and CDR2 as FQNEAQ (reference sequence). The CDR3 contains 15 residues. TCRdb keeps only in-frame clones here, not all; method: immunoSEQ multiplex PCR. The table lists about 2 million clones, over 85% of them singletons. Comment on this clone: Antigen specificity is unknown.

Study-wide findings and caveats: About 5% of naive CD4 clonotypes were shared across four donors.

CD8 cells classed as naive were CD45RO-negative and positively selected for CCR7, excluding terminally differentiated effector memory CD45RA+ cells. All the donors were Caucasian adults who lived in Nashville, Tennessee. The rearrangement uses TRBV7-9 and TRBJ2-2; tentative D call: TRBD2 (5 bases). The sequence was collected from a man aged 18 to 29 in good health. The sequenced sample was naive CD8+ T cells sorted from blood. The CDR3 bases are TGTGCCAGCAGCTTAGCGGGAGTAGAGACCGGGGAGCTGTTTTTT. Its translation is CASSLAGVETGELFF. Based on the CDR3 plus reference TRBV7-9 and TRBJ2-2, the full variable domain is DTGVSQNPRHKITKRGQNVTFRCDPISEHNRLYWYRQTLGQGPEFLTYFQNEAQLEKSRLLSDRFSAERPKGSFSTLEIQRTEQGDSAMYLCASSLAGVETGELFFGEGSRLTVL.